Shown below are 12 T cell receptor beta chains from a single sample sequenced in a study of T cell responses to AZD1222 COVID-19 vaccine. Sequenced by immunoSEQ multiplex PCR; TCRdb stores in-frame clones only, minus some. The sample includes around 260,000 clones, approximately 95% of them seen just once. This sample comprised peripheral blood, obtained on day 0 of AZD1222 vaccination. The receptors here all came from an adult in good health.

The chain uses TRBV2 and TRBJ2-1; D is possibly TRBD1 (5 bases). The CDR3 contains 16 residues. Germline CDR1 is SNHLY and CDR2 is FYNNEI. V was shortened by 7 bases and J by 0 bases, with 16 bases between the two germline ends. The CDR3: CASNPDSLSSYNEQFF. The CDR3 coding sequence is TGTGCCAGCAACCCCGACAGTTTGAGCTCCTACAATGAGCAGTTCTTC.

The V call is TRBV4-1, the J call TRBJ1-1; D possibly corresponds to TRBD1 (6 bases). Trimming took off 8 bases at V and 4 bases at J, with 17 bases between the two ends. The CDR3 loop spans 14 amino acids. Germline V gene lookup returns CDR1 MGHRA and CDR2 YSYEKL. CDR3 loop: CASASVQGRTEAFF. DNA for the CDR3: TGCGCCAGCGCCTCAGTCCAGGGGCGCACTGAAGCTTTCTTT.

The chain is built from TRBV12-3 or TRBV12-4 and TRBJ2-3, with D unclear. The CDR3 has 13 amino acids. V was clipped by 3 bases and J by 3 bases, with 7 bases between them. Here the CDR3 reads CASSFKGTDTQYF. CDR3 bases: TGTGCCAGCAGTTTCAAAGGGACAGATACGCAGTATTTT.

About this clone itself: Different DNA sequences within this sample yield the same CDR3. The chain employs TRBV28 and TRBJ2-7; TRBD1 aligns across 11 bases. The CDR3 is 14 amino acids. CDR1 is MDHEN and CDR2 is SYDVKM in the germline V gene. Trimming removed 6 bases from V and 1 base from J; junction bases left unmatched: 2. CDR3 nucleotide sequence: TGTGCCAGCAGGGGACAGGGGGGATCCTACGAGCAGTACTTC. Translation: CASRGQGGSYEQYF.

The chain has TRBV4-3 and TRBJ2-5; no clear D. Germline V gene lookup returns CDR1 LGHNA and CDR2 YSLEER. The CDR3 consists of 13 residues. Trimming stripped 3 bases from V and 1 base from J, with 6 bases between. CDR3 in DNA: TGCGCCAGCAGCCAGGACGGCCAAGAGACCCAGTACTTC. Its protein product is CASSQDGQETQYF.

This chain joins TRBV2 and TRBJ1-5, with 11 bases lining up with TRBD1. From germline, CDR1 is SNHLY and CDR2 FYNNEI. Trimming removed 7 bases from V and 8 bases from J; junction bases left unmatched: 4. The CDR3 length is 13 residues. The CDR3 sequence is CASTRTGGKPQHF. DNA for the CDR3: TGTGCCAGCACCCGGACAGGGGGCAAGCCCCAGCATTTT.

The chain combines TRBV6-5 with TRBJ1-2, with D unclear. The CDR3 has 13 residues. In germline, CDR1 is MNHEY, CDR2 SVGAGI. V was clipped by 4 bases and J by 4 bases, with 10 bases between them. CDR3 DNA: TGTGCCAGCAGTTTGGAGGAGGGCTATGGCTACACCTTC. This sequence encodes CASSLEEGYGYTF.

Remarks on this clone: Other DNA sequences from this sample encode an identical CDR3 as well. V and J are TRBV7-2 and TRBJ2-7, with no clear D. CDR1 and CDR2 from the germline V gene are SGHTA and FQGNSA. Deletions cut 2 bases from V and 1 base from J, with 9 bases between. This CDR3 region has 14 residues. The CDR3 DNA reads TGTGCCAGCAGCTTATCGAGGTCATCCTACGAGCAGTACTTC. Translation: CASSLSRSSYEQYF.

The chain combines TRBV28 with TRBJ2-7; 12 bases are a match to TRBD1. J was trimmed by 6 bases and V by 5 bases; bases with no gene match: 8. CDR1 is MDHEN, CDR2 SYDVKM, per germline. CDR3 length: 15 residues. DNA of the CDR3: TGTGCCAGCAGTACTCCGGGACAGGGGGCGGGCGAGCAGTACTTC. Translation: CASSTPGQGAGEQYF. Based on the CDR3 plus reference TRBV28 and TRBJ2-7, the full variable domain is DVKVTQSSRYLVKRTGEKVFLECVQDMDHENMFWYRQDPGLGLRLIYFSYDVKMKEKGDIPEGYSVSREKKERFSLILESASTNQTSMYLCASSTPGQGAGEQYFGPGTRLTVT.

The chain is built from TRBV7-9 and TRBJ2-7; the match to TRBD2 covers 16 bases. J lost 3 bases, V lost 4 bases, and 6 bases had no gene match. This CDR3 has 17 amino acids. The germline CDR1 and CDR2 sequences are SEHNR and FQNEAQ (reference sequence). The CDR3 reads CASSSGTSGRAGYEQYF. The CDR3 DNA sequence: TGTGCCAGCAGCTCTGGGACTAGCGGGAGGGCCGGCTACGAGCAGTACTTC.

The chain links TRBV7-9 to TRBJ2-1; D is undetermined. The CDR3 is 11 residues long. V was trimmed by 5 bases and J by 7 bases, leaving 6 bases between them. Germline V gene sequence: CDR1 SEHNR, CDR2 FQNEAQ (reference sequence). Here the CDR3 reads CASSELNEQFF. Written as DNA, the CDR3 is TGTGCCAGCAGCGAGTTGAATGAGCAGTTCTTC.

The genes are TRBV6-5 and TRBJ2-7; TRBD2 is a possible D gene (6 bases). CDR1 and CDR2 (germline): MNHEY, SVGAGI. The CDR3 runs 15 residues. The ends were cut back, 6 bases at V and 2 bases at J, with 17 bases in the middle. DNA of the CDR3: TGTGCCAGCAGCTACCGGGCCCGGGGGACCTACGAGCAGTACTTC. Translating gives CASSYRARGTYEQYF.